This T cell receptor beta chain was obtained from a study of blood T cell repertoires in COVID-19. For the study at large: T cells, B-cell-depleted T cells, or PBMCs provided the cDNA or gDNA that served as material.

The V and J ends lost 2 bases and 4 bases, in that order; junction bases with no gene match: 7. CDR3 size: 16 residues. Per the germline V gene, CDR1 is SGHTA and CDR2 is FQGTGA. The method was immunoSEQ multiplex PCR; TCRdb's version includes in-frame clones alone and lacks a portion of them. The table shows about 180,000 clones, with approximately 87% occurring only once. This receptor was obtained from a man in his 70s with active or convalescent COVID-19. J is TRBJ2-1 and V is TRBV7-3; TRBD2 matches 8 bases. The sequencing input was peripheral blood. CDR3 DNA sequence: TGTGCCAGCAGCTTACGAGCGGGAGTTTCATACAATGAGCAGTTCTTC. This translates into CASSLRAGVSYNEQFF.